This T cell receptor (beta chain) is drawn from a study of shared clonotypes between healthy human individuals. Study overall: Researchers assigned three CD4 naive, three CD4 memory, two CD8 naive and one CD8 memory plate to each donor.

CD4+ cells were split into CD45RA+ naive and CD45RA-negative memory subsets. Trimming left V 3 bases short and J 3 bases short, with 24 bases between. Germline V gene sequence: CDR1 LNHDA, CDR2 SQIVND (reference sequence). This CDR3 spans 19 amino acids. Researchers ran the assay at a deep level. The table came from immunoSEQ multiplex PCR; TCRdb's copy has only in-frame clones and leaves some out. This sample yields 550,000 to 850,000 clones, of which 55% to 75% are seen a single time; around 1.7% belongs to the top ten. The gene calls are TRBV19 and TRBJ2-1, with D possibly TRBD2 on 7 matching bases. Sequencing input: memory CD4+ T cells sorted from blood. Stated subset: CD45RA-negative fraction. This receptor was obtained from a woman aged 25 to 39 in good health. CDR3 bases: TGTGCCAGTAGTATTCAAGGGGGATCGGGGCTAGCGGTCTACAATGAGCAGTTCTTC. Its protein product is CASSIQGGSGLAVYNEQFF.